The count of the clone carrying this T cell receptor beta chain is one. The data belong to a study of blood T cell repertoires in COVID-19. Overall study context: In each case, the material was cDNA or gDNA derived from T cells, B-cell-depleted T cells, or PBMCs.

Generated by immunoSEQ multiplex PCR, the TCRdb table keeps only in-frame clones and is missing some. The repertoire includes 45,000 to 50,000 clones, roughly 90% of them detected once, and around 10% sits in the top ten. The specimen sequenced was peripheral blood. The sequence derives from a human donor in a cohort sampled during active COVID-19.

The CDR3 DNA reads as TGTGCCAGTAGTATAGCACAGCTAGAGACCCAGTACTTC. Translation: CASSIAQLETQYF. The gene calls are TRBV19 and TRBJ2-5; no definite D call. The germline V gene encodes CDR1 LNHDA and CDR2 SQIVND (reference sequence). This CDR3 contains 13 residues. Trimming took off 1 base at V and 4 bases at J, with 7 bases between the two ends.